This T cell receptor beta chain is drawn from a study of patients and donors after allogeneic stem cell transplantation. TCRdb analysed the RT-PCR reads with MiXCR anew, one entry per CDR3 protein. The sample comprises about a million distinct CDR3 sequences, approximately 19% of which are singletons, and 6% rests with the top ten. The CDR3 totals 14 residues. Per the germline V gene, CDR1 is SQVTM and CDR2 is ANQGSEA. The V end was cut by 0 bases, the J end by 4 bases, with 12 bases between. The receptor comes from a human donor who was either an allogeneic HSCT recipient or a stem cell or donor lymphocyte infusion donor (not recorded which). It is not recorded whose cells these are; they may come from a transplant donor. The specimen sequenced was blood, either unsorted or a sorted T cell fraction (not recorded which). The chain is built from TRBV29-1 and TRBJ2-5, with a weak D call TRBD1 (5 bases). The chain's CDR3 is CSVEDPRAGETQYF. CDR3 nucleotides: TGCAGCGTTGAAGATCCCAGGGCCGGAGAGACCCAGTACTTC.